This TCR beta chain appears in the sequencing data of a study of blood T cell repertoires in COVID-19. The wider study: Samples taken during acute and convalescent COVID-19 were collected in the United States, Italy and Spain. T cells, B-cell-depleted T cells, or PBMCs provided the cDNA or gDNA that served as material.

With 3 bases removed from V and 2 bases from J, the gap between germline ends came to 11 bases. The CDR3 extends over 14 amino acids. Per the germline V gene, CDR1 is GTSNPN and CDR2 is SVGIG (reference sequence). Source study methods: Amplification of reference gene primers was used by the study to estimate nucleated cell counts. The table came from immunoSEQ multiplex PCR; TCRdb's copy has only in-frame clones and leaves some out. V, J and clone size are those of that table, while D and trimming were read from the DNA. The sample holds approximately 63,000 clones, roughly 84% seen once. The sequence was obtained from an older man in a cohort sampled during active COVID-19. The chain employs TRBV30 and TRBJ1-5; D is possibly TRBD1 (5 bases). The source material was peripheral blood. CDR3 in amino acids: CAWSRGGGNQPQHF. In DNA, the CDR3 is TGTGCCTGGAGCCGGGGGGGAGGCAATCAGCCCCAGCATTTT.